This TCR beta chain was recorded in a study of regulatory T cells in long-lasting Graves disease (dated by TCRdb to the early 2020s). Regarding the study in general: To count as having persistent Graves' disease, a patient had to have received antithyroid drug treatment for over 5 years with TSH receptor autoantibodies remaining persistently positive. TCR sequencing covered about 13 persistent and some 20 newly diagnosed Graves' disease patients, some 33 samples in total. The study was conducted in China and was registered as a clinical trial. Patients with persistent Graves' disease were compared with patients with newly diagnosed Graves' disease using TCR sequencing and RNA sequencing of peripheral blood. Antithyroid drugs had been taken for approximately 9.7 years on average by persistent Graves' disease patients in the clinical cohort.

Notes on this clonotype: Its antigen target is currently unknown. No quality values exist for individual bases; no much larger clone is one base distant.

Broad study findings and their caveats: Sequencing and analysis were restricted to the TCR beta chain. Persistent Graves' disease patients showed lower TCR Shannon entropy and fewer highly expanded clones than newly diagnosed patients, suggesting clonal expansion. TRBV28, TRBJ1-2 and TRBJ2-5 were preferentially used in persistent disease, while TRBV20-1 and TRBJ2-1 were favored in newly diagnosed disease. The small sample size was acknowledged by the authors as a limitation that may reduce accuracy. Persistent patients shared more public clonotypes among themselves (more than 2,500) than newly diagnosed patients did (more than 850). Peripheral blood alone was examined, since thyroid tissue, which constituted the primary lesion, could not be accessed.

From the cysteine through the phenylalanine, the CDR3 covers 16 amino acids. Only CDR3 DNA is held: 48 bases, read in frame from base 1. V gives up 4 bases and J gives up 6 bases, and the segment between their germline ends measures 18 bases. CDR1 and CDR2, per the germline V gene, are SGHTA and FQGNSA. The meaning of the sample's time point label: persistent/refractory GD, antithyroid drugs over 5 years with positive TRAb. RNA was extracted from PBMCs in TRIzol for both TCR sequencing and RNA sequencing. Graves' disease was diagnosed according to American Thyroid Association guidelines. The patients came from an endocrinology department in Xi'an, China. From each patient, roughly 9 milliliters of peripheral blood was collected into an EDTA anticoagulant tube. Ficoll Paque Plus density gradient separation was used to isolate PBMCs, and no additional T cell sorting was done. An Agilent 2100 Bioanalyzer and agarose gel were used to assess RNA quality, and a NanoDrop 2000 was used to measure RNA concentration.

Library preparation was by multiplex PCR. Sequencer: Illumina HiSeq 4000. TCR beta libraries were built with iRepertoire HTBI primers and Arm-PCR amplification of CDR3 regions. Before sequencing, the PCR products went through gel purification. The original methods were these. Gene usage analysis of CDR3 amino acid clonotypes used the approximately 62 TRBV and about 14 TRBJ segments found across samples. COPE and FqMerger were used to merge the filtered high-quality paired reads into contigs. BLAST was used to align contigs to IMGT TRBV, TRBD and TRBJ reference genes, with CDR3 defined following IMGT. Any clonotype with a frequency above 0.1% was classified as a highly expanded clone. Shannon entropy served as the measure of repertoire diversity, while the Gini coefficient captured V-J evenness. Clonotypes shared by more than one individual were considered public. Using fastp trimming at Q25 and MiXCR clonotype assembly, TCRdb reanalyzed the public sequencing data and kept in-frame beta chains. Under each unique CDR3 protein, matching rows form one entry showing the most common genes and DNA. TCRdb's processing, not the study's, gives the V and J calls here. Recorded for this sample are about 430,000 distinct CDR3 sequences; around 20% of them occurred a single time. 13% to 15% of the sample is taken by the ten largest.

This receptor was obtained from a female donor with Graves disease. Sequencing used peripheral blood mononuclear cells (PBMCs), obtained when the disease was refractory, from a patient treated with antithyroid drugs. The chain is encoded by TRBV7-2 joined to TRBJ2-2, with the D gene not confidently named. CDR3 sequence: CASSYAEAGGAGELFF. The DNA sequence reads TGTGCCAGCAGCTACGCGGAAGCAGGCGGTGCCGGGGAGCTGTTTTTT.